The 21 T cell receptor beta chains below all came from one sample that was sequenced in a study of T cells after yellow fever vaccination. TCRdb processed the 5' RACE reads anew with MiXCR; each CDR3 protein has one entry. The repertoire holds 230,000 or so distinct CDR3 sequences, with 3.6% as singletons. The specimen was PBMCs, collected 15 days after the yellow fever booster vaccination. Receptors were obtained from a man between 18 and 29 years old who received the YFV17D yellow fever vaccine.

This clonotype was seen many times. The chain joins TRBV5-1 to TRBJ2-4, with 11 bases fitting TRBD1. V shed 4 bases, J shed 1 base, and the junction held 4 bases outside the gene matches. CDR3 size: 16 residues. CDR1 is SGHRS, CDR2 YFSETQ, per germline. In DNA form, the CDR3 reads TGCGCCAGCAGCACCCGGACAGGGGGCGCCAAAAACATTCAGTACTTC. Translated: CASSTRTGGAKNIQYF.

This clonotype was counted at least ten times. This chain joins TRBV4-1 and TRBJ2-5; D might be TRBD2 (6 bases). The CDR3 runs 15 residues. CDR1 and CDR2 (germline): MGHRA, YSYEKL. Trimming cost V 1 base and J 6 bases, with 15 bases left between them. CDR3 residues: CASSQGRGGTQTQYF. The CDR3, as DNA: TGCGCCAGCAGCCAAGGGCGGGGCGGGACGCAGACCCAGTACTTC.

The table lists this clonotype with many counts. The CDR3: CASSYSTVNLEETQYF. The CDR3 bases are TGTGCCAGCAGTTACTCGACCGTCAACCTAGAAGAGACCCAGTACTTC. The rearrangement uses TRBV6-5 and TRBJ2-5; D not certain. V was pared by 0 bases and J by 3 bases, with 14 bases between. The CDR3 totals 16 residues. Germline lookup yields CDR1 MNHEY and CDR2 SVGAGI.

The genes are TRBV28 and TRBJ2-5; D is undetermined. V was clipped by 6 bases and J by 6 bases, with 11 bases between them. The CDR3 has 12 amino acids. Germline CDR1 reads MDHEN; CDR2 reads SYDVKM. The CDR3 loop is CASSVITKTQYF. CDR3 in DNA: TGTGCCAGCAGCGTGATAACAAAGACCCAGTACTTC. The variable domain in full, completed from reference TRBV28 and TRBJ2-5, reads DVKVTQSSRYLVKRTGEKVFLECVQDMDHENMFWYRQDPGLGLRLIYFSYDVKMKEKGDIPEGYSVSREKKERFSLILESASTNQTSMYLCASSVITKTQYFGPGTRLLVL.

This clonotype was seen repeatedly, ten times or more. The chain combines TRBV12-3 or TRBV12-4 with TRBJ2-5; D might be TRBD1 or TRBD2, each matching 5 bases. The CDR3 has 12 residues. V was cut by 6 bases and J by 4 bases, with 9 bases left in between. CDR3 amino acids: CASSRGPETQYF. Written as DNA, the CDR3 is TGTGCCAGCAGCCGGGGCCCAGAGACCCAGTACTTC.

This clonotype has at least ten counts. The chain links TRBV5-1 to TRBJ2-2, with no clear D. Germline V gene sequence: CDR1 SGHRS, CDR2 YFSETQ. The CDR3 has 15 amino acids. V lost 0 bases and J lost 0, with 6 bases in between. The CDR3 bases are TGCGCCAGCAGCTTGGAAAGGGCGAACACCGGGGAGCTGTTTTTT. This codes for CASSLERANTGELFF. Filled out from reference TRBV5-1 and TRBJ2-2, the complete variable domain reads KAGVTQTPRYLIKTRGQQVTLSCSPISGHRSVSWYQQTPGQGLQFLFEYFSETQRNKGNFPGRFSGRQFSNSRSEMNVSTLELGDSALYLCASSLERANTGELFFGEGSRLTVL.

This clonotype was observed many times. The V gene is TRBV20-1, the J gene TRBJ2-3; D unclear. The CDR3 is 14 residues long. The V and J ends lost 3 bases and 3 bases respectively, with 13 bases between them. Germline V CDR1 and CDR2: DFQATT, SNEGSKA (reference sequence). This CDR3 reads CSARTSGKTDTQYF. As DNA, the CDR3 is TGCAGTGCTAGGACCTCTGGAAAGACAGATACGCAGTATTTT.

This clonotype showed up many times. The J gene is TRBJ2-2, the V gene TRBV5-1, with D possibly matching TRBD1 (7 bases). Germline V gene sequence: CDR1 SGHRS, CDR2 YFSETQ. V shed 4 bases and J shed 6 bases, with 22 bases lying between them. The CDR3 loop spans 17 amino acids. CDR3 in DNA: TGCGCCAGCAGCCCCCATACAGGGGACTTGTTGGCCGGGGAGCTGTTTTTT. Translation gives CASSPHTGDLLAGELFF.

The CDR3 protein is CASRAPANTGELFF. The CDR3 DNA is TGCGCCAGCAGGGCCCCCGCGAACACCGGGGAGCTGTTTTTT. This chain uses TRBV5-1 with TRBJ2-2, with D unclear. Germline CDR1 reads SGHRS; CDR2 reads YFSETQ. Between the trimmed V and J ends, which lost 5 bases and 0 bases, there was a span of 8 bases. The CDR3 totals 14 residues. The variable domain in full, completed from reference TRBV5-1 and TRBJ2-2, reads KAGVTQTPRYLIKTRGQQVTLSCSPISGHRSVSWYQQTPGQGLQFLFEYFSETQRNKGNFPGRFSGRQFSNSRSEMNVSTLELGDSALYLCASRAPANTGELFFGEGSRLTVL.

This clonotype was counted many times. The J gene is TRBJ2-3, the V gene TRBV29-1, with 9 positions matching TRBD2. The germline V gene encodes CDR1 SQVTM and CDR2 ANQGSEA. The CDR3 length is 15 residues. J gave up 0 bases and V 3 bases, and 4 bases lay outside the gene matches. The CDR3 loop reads CSVDILAGSTDTQYF. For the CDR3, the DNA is TGCAGCGTTGACATTCTAGCGGGGAGCACAGATACGCAGTATTTT.

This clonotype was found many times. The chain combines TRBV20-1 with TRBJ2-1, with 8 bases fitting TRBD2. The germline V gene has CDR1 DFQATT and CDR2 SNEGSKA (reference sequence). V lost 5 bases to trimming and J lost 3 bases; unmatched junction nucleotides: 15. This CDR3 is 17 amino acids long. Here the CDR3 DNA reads TGCAGTGCTTTCCCGGCGGGGGGATATTCGGTCTACAATGAGCAGTTCTTC. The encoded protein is CSAFPAGGYSVYNEQFF.

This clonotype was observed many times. DNA for the CDR3: TGTGCCAGCAGGCCCGGGACAGATGGAAACACCATATATTTT. It encodes CASRPGTDGNTIYF. The rearrangement joins TRBV2 to TRBJ1-3, with TRBD1 identical over 7 bases. V gave up 6 bases and J gave up 3 bases; unmatched junction bases: 5. The length of the CDR3 is 14 residues. Germline V gene data show CDR1 as SNHLY and CDR2 as FYNNEI.

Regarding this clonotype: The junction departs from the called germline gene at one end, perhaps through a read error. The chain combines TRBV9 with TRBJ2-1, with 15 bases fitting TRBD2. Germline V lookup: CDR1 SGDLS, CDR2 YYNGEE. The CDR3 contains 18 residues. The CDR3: CASSVGLAGGSGNNEQFF. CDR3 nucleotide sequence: TGTGCGAGCAGCGTAGGACTAGCGGGGGGGAGTGGTAACAATGAGCAGTTCTTC.

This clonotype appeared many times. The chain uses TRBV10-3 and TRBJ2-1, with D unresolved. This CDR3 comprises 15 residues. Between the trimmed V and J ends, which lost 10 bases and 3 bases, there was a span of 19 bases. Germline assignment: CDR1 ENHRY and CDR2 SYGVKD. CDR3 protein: CATLPWLHRYNEQFF. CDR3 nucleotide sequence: TGTGCCACCCTCCCGTGGCTCCACCGCTACAATGAGCAGTTCTTC.

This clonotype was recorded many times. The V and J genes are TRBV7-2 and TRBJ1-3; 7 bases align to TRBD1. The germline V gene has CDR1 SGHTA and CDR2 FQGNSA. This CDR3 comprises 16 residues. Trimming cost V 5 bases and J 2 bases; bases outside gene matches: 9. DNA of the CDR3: TGTGCCAGCAGCCGATCGCCCGGGACAGCTGGAAACACCATATATTTT. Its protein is CASSRSPGTAGNTIYF. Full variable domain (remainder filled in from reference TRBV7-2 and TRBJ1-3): GAGVSQSPSNKVTEKGKDVELRCDPISGHTALYWYRQSLGQGLEFLIYFQGNSAPDKSGLPSDRFSAERTGGSVSTLTIQRTQQEDSAVYLCASSRSPGTAGNTIYFGEGSWLTVV.

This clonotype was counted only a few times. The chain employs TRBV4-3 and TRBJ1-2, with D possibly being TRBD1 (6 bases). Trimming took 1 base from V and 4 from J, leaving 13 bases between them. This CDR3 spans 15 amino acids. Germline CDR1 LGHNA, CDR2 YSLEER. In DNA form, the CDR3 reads TGCGCCAGCAGCCAAGGGCCCACAGGGACCTATGGCTACACCTTC. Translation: CASSQGPTGTYGYTF.

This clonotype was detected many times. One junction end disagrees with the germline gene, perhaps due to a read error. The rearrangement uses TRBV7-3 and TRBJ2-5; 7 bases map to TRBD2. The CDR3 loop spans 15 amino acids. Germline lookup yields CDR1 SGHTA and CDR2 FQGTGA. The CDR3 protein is CASSLMGGSGETQYF. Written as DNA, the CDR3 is TGTGCCAGCAGTTTAATGGGGGGGTCGGGGGAGACCCAGTACTTC.

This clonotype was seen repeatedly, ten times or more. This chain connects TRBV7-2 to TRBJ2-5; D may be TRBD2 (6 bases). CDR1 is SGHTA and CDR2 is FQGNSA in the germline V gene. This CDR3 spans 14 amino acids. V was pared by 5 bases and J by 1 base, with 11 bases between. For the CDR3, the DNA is TGTGCCAGCAGCGGGGCGGGGAGCCAAGAGACCCAGTACTTC. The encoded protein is CASSGAGSQETQYF.

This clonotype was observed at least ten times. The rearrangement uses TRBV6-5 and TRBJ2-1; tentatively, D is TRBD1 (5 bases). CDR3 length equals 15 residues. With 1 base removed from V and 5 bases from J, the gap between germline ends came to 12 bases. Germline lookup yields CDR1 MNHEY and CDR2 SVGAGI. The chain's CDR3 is CASSYYQGRHNEQFF. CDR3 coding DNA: TGTGCCAGCAGTTACTATCAGGGTAGGCACAATGAGCAGTTCTTC.

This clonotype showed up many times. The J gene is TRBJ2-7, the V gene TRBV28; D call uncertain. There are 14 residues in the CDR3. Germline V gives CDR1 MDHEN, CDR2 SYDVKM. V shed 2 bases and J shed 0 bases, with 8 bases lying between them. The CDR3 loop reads CASSLRLLSYEQYV. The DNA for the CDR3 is TGTGCCAGCAGTTTAAGGCTCCTCTCCTACGAGCAGTACGTC.

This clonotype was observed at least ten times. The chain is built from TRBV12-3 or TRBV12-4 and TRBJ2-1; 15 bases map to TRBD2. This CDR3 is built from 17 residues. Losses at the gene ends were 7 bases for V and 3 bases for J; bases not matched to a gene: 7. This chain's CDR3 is CASTGTSGGLVYNEQFF. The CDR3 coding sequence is TGTGCCAGCACCGGGACTAGCGGGGGGCTAGTCTACAATGAGCAGTTCTTC.